One sample yielded the 17 T cell receptor beta chains listed below, sequenced in a study of T cells in Graves' hyperthyroidism and ophthalmopathy. TCR beta CDR3 sequences were amplified from RNA transcripts. Carried out on the TCR CDR3, a first-round RT-PCR used the HTBI primer set. TCRdb recomputed calls from the multiplex PCR reads with MiXCR, one row per CDR3 protein. Of more than 500,000 distinct CDR3 sequences listed, about 15% were seen once; the top ten hold 3.5% to 4.5%. Input material: blood. These receptors all come from a woman aged 40 to 50 with Graves' ophthalmopathy.

This clonotype was observed many times. The V gene is TRBV6-2 or TRBV6-3, the J gene TRBJ1-5; no definite D call. Germline-derived CDR1 and CDR2 are MNHEY and SVGEGT. Trimming pared 0 bases from V and 7 bases from J, leaving 4 bases between. This CDR3 is 12 amino acids long. The CDR3 bases are TGTGCCAGCAGTTACTCCTGGCAGCCCCAGCATTTT. Translated: CASSYSWQPQHF.

The chain has TRBV28 and TRBJ1-2; 12 bases are shared with TRBD1. This CDR3 region has 13 residues. The V and J ends lost 10 bases and 8 bases, in that order; junction bases with no gene match: 8. Germline V CDR1 and CDR2: MDHEN, SYDVKM. The CDR3 coding sequence is TGTGCCACCGGGACAGGGGGCGCAGTCGGCTACACCTTC. This codes for CATGTGGAVGYTF.

This sequence joins TRBV12-3 or TRBV12-4 and TRBJ2-7; no definite D call. The ends were cut back, 2 bases at V and 5 bases at J, with 7 bases in the middle. The CDR3 totals 12 residues. The CDR3 region has the DNA TGTGCCAGCAGTTTACTAGTCCACGAGCAGTACTTC. Translating gives CASSLLVHEQYF.

The chain carries TRBV7-2 and TRBJ2-1; 9 nucleotides agree with TRBD2. This CDR3 has 17 amino acids. The J segment lost 4 bases and the V segment lost 3 bases, leaving 10 bases of the junction unmatched. CDR1 SGHTA and CDR2 FQGNSA come from the germline V gene. CDR3 region: CASSFVSSGVGYNEQFF. CDR3 nucleotides: TGTGCCAGCAGCTTTGTTTCTAGCGGGGTGGGATACAATGAGCAGTTCTTC.

This clonotype turned up a few times. The rearrangement links TRBV4-3 to TRBJ2-5; 7 nucleotides agree with TRBD1. The V and J ends lost 0 bases and 5 bases, in that order; junction bases with no gene match: 6. This CDR3 region has 15 residues. Germline V gene sequence: CDR1 LGHNA, CDR2 YSLEER. The CDR3 loop is CASSQDFDRAETQYF. The CDR3 nucleotides read TGCGCCAGCAGCCAAGATTTCGACAGGGCGGAGACCCAGTACTTC.

This clonotype was found once. The V gene is TRBV14, the J gene TRBJ2-2; no clear D gene. The CDR3 runs 13 residues. Trimming removed 2 bases at V and 4 bases at J, with 5 bases between. The germline CDR1 and CDR2 sequences are SGHDN and FVKESK. The CDR3 is CASSQQATGELFF. The CDR3 DNA sequence: TGTGCCAGCAGCCAACAAGCCACCGGGGAGCTGTTTTTT.

This clonotype was detected ten times or more. This chain uses TRBV6-4 with TRBJ1-5; the D is unclear. Trimming took off 2 bases at V and 4 bases at J, with 6 bases between the two ends. This CDR3 spans 13 amino acids. The germline CDR1 and CDR2 sequences are MRHNA and SNTAGT. The CDR3 region has the DNA TGTGCCAGCAGTGACGAGGCTAATCAGCCCCAGCATTTT. This gives the protein CASSDEANQPQHF.

This clonotype was detected a few times. The chain couples TRBV3-1 to TRBJ2-5; TRBD2 matches at 8 bases. With 4 bases clipped from V and 3 bases from J, the junction kept 7 bases outside the gene matches. The CDR3 sequence is 15 residues long. CDR1 and CDR2 (germline): LGHDT, YNNKEL (reference sequence). CDR3 DNA sequence: TGTGCCAGCAGCCTAAGCGGGAGTGGGGAAGAGACCCAGTACTTC. Translated: CASSLSGSGEETQYF.

A note on this clonotype: Just one base apart from a much larger clone, this may be a read error. V gene TRBV13 combines with J gene TRBJ1-2; D is possibly TRBD1 (6 bases). V was clipped by 6 bases and J by 6 bases, with 14 bases between them. This CDR3 is built from 13 residues. The germline V gene has CDR1 PRHDT and CDR2 FYEKMQ (reference sequence). The CDR3 protein is CASSERGADGYTF. CDR3 bases: TGTGCCAGCAGTGAACGGGGGGCAGATGGCTACACCTTC.

This clonotype was counted a few times. This chain connects TRBV12-3 or TRBV12-4 to TRBJ1-2; tentatively, D is TRBD1 (6 bases). There are 15 residues in the CDR3. The germline V and J ends were trimmed by 5 bases and 7 bases, with 20 bases remaining between them. The CDR3 region has the DNA TGTGCCAGCAGTGCCGGGGTTGAAAGGGGGTCTGGCTACACCTTC. Its protein is CASSAGVERGSGYTF.

In this sample, this clonotype turned up many times. This rearrangement joins TRBV29-1 to TRBJ2-7; 9 bases map to TRBD1. In germline, CDR1 is SQVTM, CDR2 ANQGSEA. Losses at the gene ends were 0 bases for V and 7 bases for J; bases not matched to a gene: 1. The CDR3 is 12 amino acids. The CDR3 is CSVEEGQGEQYF. For the CDR3, the DNA is TGCAGCGTTGAAGAGGGACAGGGAGAGCAGTACTTC.

At least ten counts were recorded for this clonotype. V and J are TRBV7-2 and TRBJ2-7, with D possibly called TRBD1 or TRBD2 (6 bases each). The germline CDR1 and CDR2 sequences are SGHTA and FQGNSA. V shed 4 bases and J shed 4 bases, with 14 bases lying between them. The CDR3 consists of 14 residues. The CDR3 DNA reads TGTGCCAGCAGCTCAGGAGGGGGGAAGTACGAGCAGTACTTC. Protein: CASSSGGGKYEQYF.

This clonotype was seen repeatedly, ten times or more. This chain uses TRBV6-2 or TRBV6-3 with TRBJ2-7, with 7 bases aligning to TRBD1. Germline lookup yields CDR1 MNHEY and CDR2 SVGEGT. The CDR3 consists of 13 residues. V lost 5 bases to trimming and J lost 7 bases; unmatched junction nucleotides: 8. As DNA, the CDR3 is TGTGCCAGCAGTCTACAGGGGCCCTTGGAGCAGTACTTC. Residues: CASSLQGPLEQYF.

This clonotype came up many times. The chain couples TRBV5-1 to TRBJ2-7; D is uncertain. The CDR3 consists of 12 residues. Trimming removed 5 bases from V and 3 bases from J, with 9 bases in between. CDR1 is SGHRS and CDR2 is YFSETQ in the germline V gene. The CDR3 coding sequence is TGCGCCAGCAGTTCAGTTCTCTACGAGCAGTACTTC. The encoded protein is CASSSVLYEQYF.

This clonotype was detected ten times or more. The chain carries TRBV6-1 and TRBJ2-7; TRBD2 agrees at 11 bases. CDR3 length equals 15 residues. The V gene end was trimmed by 6 bases and the J gene end by 7 bases; junction bases not matched to a gene: 11. Germline CDR1 reads MNHNS; CDR2 reads SASEGT. The CDR3 reads CASRPTLAGAGEQYF. The DNA of the CDR3 is TGTGCCAGCAGGCCCACACTAGCGGGAGCGGGGGAGCAGTACTTC.

This clonotype was detected ten times or more. V and J are TRBV19 and TRBJ1-5, with D possibly TRBD1 on 5 matching bases. The length of the CDR3 is 15 residues. The V and J ends lost 2 bases and 1 base respectively, with 9 bases between them. Germline CDR1 is LNHDA and CDR2 is SQIVND (reference sequence). DNA for the CDR3: TGTGCCAGTAGTATATCCGGGGGAAGCAATCAGCCCCAGCATTTT. This sequence encodes CASSISGGSNQPQHF.

This clonotype showed up many times. One end of the junction is discordant with germline, which a read error may explain. The rearrangement links TRBV20-1 to TRBJ2-7, with D possibly being TRBD1 or TRBD2 (5 bases each). CDR3 length: 16 residues. Germline loops: CDR1 DFQATT, CDR2 SNEGSKA (reference sequence). CDR3 amino acids: CSAESSGTTDSHEQYF. CDR3 nucleotides: TGCAGTGCGGAGAGTTCCGGGACGACGGACTCCCACGAGCAGTACTTC.